These 19 T cell receptor beta chains share one sample of origin, sequenced in a study of spatial heterogeneity in lung cancer. TCRdb ran MiXCR on the 5' RACE reads and lists one entry per CDR3 protein. The sample holds under 40,000 distinct CDR3 sequences, roughly 5% seen once. Time point described: sample taken at primary tumor resection. Tumor, nontumor lung or frozen PBMC supplied whole RNA that was sequenced unsorted. This specimen consisted of PBMCs, obtained at surgery. These receptors were collected from a female donor with early-stage non-small cell lung cancer.

The sample holds a few counts of this clonotype. V is TRBV6-1 and J is TRBJ1-5, with D uncertain. The germline V and J ends were trimmed by 7 bases and 4 bases, with 11 bases remaining between them. CDR3 size: 13 residues. Germline V gene data show CDR1 as MNHNS and CDR2 as SASEGT. The CDR3 DNA is TGTGCCAGCACAGCAGTACAAAATCAGCCCCAGCATTTT. Amino acids: CASTAVQNQPQHF.

This clonotype has ten or more counts. The chain recombines TRBV14 with TRBJ2-2; 8 bases match TRBD1. The CDR3 has 15 residues. The V gene end was trimmed by 2 bases and the J gene end by 4 bases; junction bases not matched to a gene: 3. Germline CDR1 SGHDN, CDR2 FVKESK. In DNA, the CDR3 is TGTGCCAGCAGCCAAAGACAGGGGATCACCGGGGAGCTGTTTTTT. Translated: CASSQRQGITGELFF. The full variable domain, with the rest looked up from reference TRBV14 and TRBJ2-2, is EAGVTQFPSHSVIEKGQTVTLRCDPISGHDNLYWYRRVMGKEIKFLLHFVKESKQDESGMPNNRFLAERTGGTYSTLKVQPAELEDSGVYFCASSQRQGITGELFFGEGSRLTVL.

By frequency in the sample, this clonotype is medium-sized. The rearrangement uses TRBV24-1 and TRBJ2-3; the D is unclear. V lost 5 bases to trimming and J lost 4 bases, with 9 bases between them. In germline, CDR1 is KGHDR, CDR2 SFDVKD. This CDR3 is built from 13 residues. The CDR3 nucleotides read TGTGCCACCAGTGTTCCTAACCCAGATACGCAGTATTTT. As protein: CATSVPNPDTQYF.

The table lists this clonotype with a few counts. The chain uses TRBV11-2 and TRBJ1-1; D may be TRBD1 (5 bases). The V end was cut by 3 bases, the J end by 0 bases, with 8 bases between. The CDR3 is 14 amino acids. The germline V gene encodes CDR1 SGHAT and CDR2 FQNNGV. The CDR3 nucleotides are TGTGCCAGCAGCTTGCAGGGAATGAACACTGAAGCTTTCTTT. Its translation: CASSLQGMNTEAFF.

At least ten counts were recorded for this clonotype. The chain recombines TRBV12-3 or TRBV12-4 with TRBJ2-2; 9 bases line up with TRBD1. The V segment lost 6 bases and the J segment 7 bases; nucleotides outside the gene matches: 3. The length of the CDR3 is 13 residues. This chain's CDR3 is CASRNRGHGELFF. The CDR3 DNA reads as TGTGCCAGCAGGAACAGGGGGCACGGGGAGCTGTTTTTT.

In this sample, this clonotype turned up many times. This chain uses TRBV28 with TRBJ1-2; unclear D gene. Trimming removed 1 base at V and 5 bases at J, with 11 bases between. The CDR3 has 14 amino acids. Germline CDR1 is MDHEN and CDR2 is SYDVKM. For the CDR3, the DNA is TGTGCCAGCAGTTTATATCAGACTTATTATGGCTACACCTTC. It is translated as CASSLYQTYYGYTF.

V gene TRBV6-5 combines with J gene TRBJ2-2, with 9 bases identical to TRBD2. This CDR3 contains 14 residues. V was pared by 6 bases and J by 2 bases, with 1 base of the junction left unmatched. Germline values: CDR1 MNHEY, CDR2 SVGAGI. The CDR3 region is CASRTSGNTGELFF. DNA of the CDR3: TGTGCCAGCAGGACTAGCGGCAACACCGGGGAGCTGTTTTTT.

In its sample, this clonotype was seen many times. In DNA form, the CDR3 reads TGCGCCAGCAGCCAGGGCATCGGGACAGGGGAAGAGACCCAGTACTTC. Translating it yields CASSQGIGTGEETQYF. The V and J genes are TRBV4-3 and TRBJ2-5; 10 positions agree with TRBD1. V shed 3 bases, J shed 3 bases, and the junction held 7 bases outside the gene matches. The CDR3 extends over 16 amino acids. Per the germline V gene, CDR1 is LGHNA and CDR2 is YSLEER.

Only a few counts were recorded for this clonotype. The chain employs TRBV20-1 and TRBJ2-5; D is possibly TRBD2 (6 bases). Germline loops: CDR1 DFQATT, CDR2 SNEGSKA (reference sequence). Trimming removed 1 base from V and 3 bases from J, with 15 bases in between. This CDR3 has 15 amino acids. CDR3 region: CSARVVGTLKETQYF. The CDR3 nucleotides read TGCAGTGCTAGAGTCGTCGGGACTCTGAAAGAGACCCAGTACTTC.

This clonotype has a count of ten or more. The chain employs TRBV3-1 and TRBJ1-1; no reliable D call. Trimming removed 7 bases from V and 1 base from J, with 25 bases in between. This CDR3 contains 18 residues. Germline values: CDR1 LGHDT, CDR2 YNNKEL (reference sequence). DNA for the CDR3: TGTGCCAGCACCTCCGACGGGAGGGTTTGGTTCCCGAACACTGAAGCTTTCTTT. Protein product: CASTSDGRVWFPNTEAFF.

The chain couples TRBV12-3 or TRBV12-4 to TRBJ2-1; tentative D call: TRBD2 (6 bases). V lost 6 bases, J lost 8 bases, and 14 bases lay in between. This CDR3 has 13 residues. DNA for the CDR3: TGTGCCAGCAGCCCCTCTGGGGGGTATGAGCAGTTCTTC. Amino acid sequence: CASSPSGGYEQFF.

This clonotype was seen ten or more times. V is TRBV27 and J is TRBJ2-5; D unresolved. The V gene lost 3 bases and the J gene lost 3 bases, with 8 bases spanning the gap. The CDR3 totals 13 residues. Germline values: CDR1 MNHEY, CDR2 SMNVEV (reference sequence). This CDR3 is CASSLGPKETQYF. The DNA of the CDR3 is TGTGCCAGCAGTTTGGGTCCGAAAGAGACCCAGTACTTC.

The sample holds many counts of this clonotype. The chain combines TRBV10-2 with TRBJ2-7; 11 nucleotides line up with TRBD2. This CDR3 spans 18 amino acids. J was trimmed by 0 bases and V by 5 bases; bases with no gene match: 12. Germline CDR1 is WSHSY and CDR2 is SAAADI. The CDR3 bases are TGCGCCAGCAGTCAGTTCCTAGCGGGGGGCCTGAGCTCCTACGAGCAGTACTTC. Translation gives CASSQFLAGGLSSYEQYF.

This clonotype has ten or more counts. The CDR3 carries no conserved terminal phenylalanine or tryptophan, so it likely arises from a read error. No DNA is shown, since the ends of the CDR3 on it are uncertain; the CDR3 is the one TCRdb lists. This chain connects TRBV20-1 to TRBJ1-1; the table's TRBD1 call for D was not verified on the DNA. The V gene's germline CDR1 is DFQATT and CDR2 SNEGSKA (reference sequence). The CDR3 is made up of 17 amino acids, end residues included. CDR3 sequence: CSARASFGRSGQGVLRI.

The sample holds many counts of this clonotype. The genes are TRBV10-3 and TRBJ2-1; 12 bases are a match to TRBD2. The germline V gene has CDR1 ENHRY and CDR2 SYGVKD. Losses at the gene ends were 1 base for V and 5 bases for J; bases not matched to a gene: 6. This CDR3 contains 17 residues. This chain's CDR3 is CAISELASGGGHNEQFF. In nucleotides, the CDR3 is TGTGCCATCAGTGAGTTGGCTAGCGGGGGGGGTCACAATGAGCAGTTCTTC.

This clonotype came up many times. The chain links TRBV28 to TRBJ2-1, with a weak D call TRBD2 (6 bases). This CDR3 is 16 amino acids long. Looked up from germline, CDR1 is MDHEN and CDR2 is SYDVKM. V lost 3 bases and J 0 bases, leaving 12 bases between the germline ends. The CDR3 coding sequence is TGTGCCAGCAGTTTGGTCGGGGGATTCTCCTACAATGAGCAGTTCTTC. It yields the protein CASSLVGGFSYNEQFF.

This clonotype was detected only a few times. This chain links TRBV21-1 with TRBJ2-2. TRBV21-1 is termed a pseudogene. The CDR3 loop spans 14 amino acids. CDR3 protein: CASSKPRDFGELFF. CDR3 in DNA: TGTGCCAGCAGCAAGCCGAGAGACTTCGGGGAGCTGTTTTTT.

This clonotype was detected a few times. The CDR3 region is CASSLLQGGEAFF. DNA of the CDR3: TGTGCCAGCAGCTTATTGCAGGGTGGTGAAGCTTTCTTT. The rearrangement links TRBV7-2 to TRBJ1-1, with a weak D call TRBD1 (5 bases). Per germline, CDR1 SGHTA and CDR2 FQGNSA. Trimming took 2 bases from V and 7 from J, leaving 11 bases between them. The CDR3 runs to 13 residues.

Only a few counts were recorded for this clonotype. This chain uses TRBV20-1 with TRBJ2-7; either TRBD1 or TRBD2 may fit D (5 bases each). V was cut by 0 bases and J by 0 bases, with 12 bases left in between. The CDR3 has 15 residues. CDR1 and CDR2 from the germline V gene are DFQATT and SNEGSKA (reference sequence). The CDR3 loop is CSARDRGRPSYEQYF. The CDR3 region has the DNA TGCAGTGCTAGAGATAGGGGACGGCCCTCCTACGAGCAGTACTTC.